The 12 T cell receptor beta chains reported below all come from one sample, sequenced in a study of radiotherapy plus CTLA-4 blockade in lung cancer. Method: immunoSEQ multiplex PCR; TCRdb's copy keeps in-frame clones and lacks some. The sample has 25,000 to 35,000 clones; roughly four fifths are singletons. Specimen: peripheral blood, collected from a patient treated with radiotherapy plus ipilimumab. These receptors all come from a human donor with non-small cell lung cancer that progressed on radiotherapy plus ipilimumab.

This chain's CDR3 is CASSLPSRADTQYF. The CDR3 DNA is TGTGCCAGCAGCTTACCTAGTAGAGCCGATACGCAGTATTTT. V is TRBV11-2 and J is TRBJ2-3, with D unresolved. Trimming left V 2 bases short and J 6 bases short, with 12 bases between. This CDR3 region has 14 residues. Germline V gives CDR1 SGHAT, CDR2 FQNNGV.

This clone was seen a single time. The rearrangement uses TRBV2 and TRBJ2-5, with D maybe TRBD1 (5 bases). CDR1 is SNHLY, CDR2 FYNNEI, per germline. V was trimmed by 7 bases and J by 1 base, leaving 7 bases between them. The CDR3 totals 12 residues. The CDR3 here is CASTTAQETQYF. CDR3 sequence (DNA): TGTGCCAGCACGACAGCCCAAGAGACCCAGTACTTC.

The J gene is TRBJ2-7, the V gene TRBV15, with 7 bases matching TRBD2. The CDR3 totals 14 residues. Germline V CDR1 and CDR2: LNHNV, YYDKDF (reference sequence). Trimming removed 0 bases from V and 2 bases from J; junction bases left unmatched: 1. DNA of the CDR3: TGTGCCACCAGCAGAGAGGCGGGAGCCTACGAGCAGTACTTC. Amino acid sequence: CATSREAGAYEQYF.

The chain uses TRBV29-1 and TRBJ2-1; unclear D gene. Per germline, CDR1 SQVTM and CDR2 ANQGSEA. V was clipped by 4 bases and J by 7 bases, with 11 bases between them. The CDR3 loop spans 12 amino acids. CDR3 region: CSVVTAPNEQFF. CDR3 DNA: TGCAGCGTTGTAACAGCACCTAATGAGCAGTTCTTC.

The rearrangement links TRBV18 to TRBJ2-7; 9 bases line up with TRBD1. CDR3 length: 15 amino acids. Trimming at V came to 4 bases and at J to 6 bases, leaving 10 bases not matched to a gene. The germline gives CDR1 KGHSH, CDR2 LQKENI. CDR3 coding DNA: TGTGCCAGCTCACTACGGACAGGGGCGAGGTCCGAGCAGTACTTC. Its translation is CASSLRTGARSEQYF.

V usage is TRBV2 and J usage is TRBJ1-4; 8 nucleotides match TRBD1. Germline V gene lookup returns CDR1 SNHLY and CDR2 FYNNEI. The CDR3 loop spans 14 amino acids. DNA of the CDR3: TGTGTCTCCTCGGCGGCGACAGGGGTTGAAAAACTGTTTTTT. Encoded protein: CVSSAATGVEKLFF.

The CDR3 sequence is CASSLGDRPNYGYTF. The CDR3 DNA is TGTGCCAGCAGCTTAGGGGACAGACCTAACTATGGCTACACCTTC. This chain uses TRBV7-9 with TRBJ1-2; TRBD1 matches 7 bases. Trimming at V came to 1 base and at J to 0 bases, leaving 2 bases not matched to a gene. The CDR3 runs to 15 residues. CDR1 is SEHNR and CDR2 is FQNEAQ in the germline V gene (reference sequence). Variable domain in full (rest from reference TRBV7-9 and TRBJ1-2): DTGVSQNPRHKITKRGQNVTFRCDPISEHNRLYWYRQTLGQGPEFLTYFQNEAQLEKSRLLSDRFSAERPKGSFSTLEIQRTEQGDSAMYLCASSLGDRPNYGYTFGSGTRLTVV.

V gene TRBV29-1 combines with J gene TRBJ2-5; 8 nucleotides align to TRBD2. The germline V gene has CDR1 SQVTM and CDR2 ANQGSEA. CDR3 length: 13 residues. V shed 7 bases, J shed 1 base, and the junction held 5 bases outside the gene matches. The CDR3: CSADGGAQETQYF. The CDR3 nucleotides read TGCAGCGCCGACGGGGGGGCCCAAGAGACCCAGTACTTC. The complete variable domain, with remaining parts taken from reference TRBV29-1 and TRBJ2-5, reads SAVISQKPSRDICQRGTSLTIQCQVDSQVTMMFWYRQQPGQSLTLIATANQGSEATYESGFVIDKFPISRPNLTFSTLTVSNMSPEDSSIYLCSADGGAQETQYFGPGTRLLVL.

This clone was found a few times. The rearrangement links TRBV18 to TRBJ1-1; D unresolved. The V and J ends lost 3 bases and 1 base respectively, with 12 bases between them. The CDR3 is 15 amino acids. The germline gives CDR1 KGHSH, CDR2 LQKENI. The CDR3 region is CASSPLANWNTEAFF. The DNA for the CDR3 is TGTGCCAGCTCACCTCTTGCGAACTGGAACACTGAAGCTTTCTTT.

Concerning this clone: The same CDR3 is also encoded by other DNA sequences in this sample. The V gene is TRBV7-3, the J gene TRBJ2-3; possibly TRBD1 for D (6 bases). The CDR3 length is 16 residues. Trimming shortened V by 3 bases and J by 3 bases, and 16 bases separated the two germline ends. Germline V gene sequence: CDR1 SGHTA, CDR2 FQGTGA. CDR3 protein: CASSLGRGVLTDTQYF. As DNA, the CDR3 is TGTGCCAGCAGCTTGGGCAGGGGTGTTTTGACAGATACGCAGTATTTT.

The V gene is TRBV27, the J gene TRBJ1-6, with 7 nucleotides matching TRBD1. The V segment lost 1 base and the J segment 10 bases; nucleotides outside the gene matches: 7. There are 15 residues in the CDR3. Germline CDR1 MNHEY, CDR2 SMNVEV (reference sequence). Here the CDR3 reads CASSLWETGLSPLHF. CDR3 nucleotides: TGTGCCAGCAGTTTATGGGAGACAGGGCTCTCACCCCTCCACTTT.

Here the CDR3 reads CASSQDVQGSTDTQYF. CDR3 bases: TGTGCCAGCAGCCAAGATGTTCAGGGTAGCACAGATACGCAGTATTTT. The V and J genes are TRBV4-2 and TRBJ2-3; a possible D gene is TRBD1 (5 bases). Trimming took off 0 bases at V and 0 bases at J, with 10 bases between the two ends. Germline lookup yields CDR1 LGHNA and CDR2 YNFKEQ. The CDR3 totals 16 residues.